This TCR beta chain was profiled in a study of T cell changes during pregnancy in multiple sclerosis. The CDR3 runs to 13 residues. Trimming removed 3 bases at V and 8 bases at J, with 13 bases between. From germline, CDR1 is SEHNR and CDR2 FQNEAQ (reference sequence). Clones were read by immunoSEQ multiplex PCR, and TCRdb kept only the in-frame ones, dropping some. The sample includes tens of thousands of clones, 75% to 95% seen only once; the top ten take more than 0.3%. This chain links TRBV7-9 with TRBJ1-2, with no clear D. This specimen was CD4+ T cells from peripheral blood mononuclear cells, taken in the third trimester of pregnancy. This TCR derives from a female donor in good health, enrolled as a control in a pregnancy study. The CDR3 bases are TGTGCCAGCAGCTTCGACGGGTTCCAGGGCTACACCTTC. Translation: CASSFDGFQGYTF.